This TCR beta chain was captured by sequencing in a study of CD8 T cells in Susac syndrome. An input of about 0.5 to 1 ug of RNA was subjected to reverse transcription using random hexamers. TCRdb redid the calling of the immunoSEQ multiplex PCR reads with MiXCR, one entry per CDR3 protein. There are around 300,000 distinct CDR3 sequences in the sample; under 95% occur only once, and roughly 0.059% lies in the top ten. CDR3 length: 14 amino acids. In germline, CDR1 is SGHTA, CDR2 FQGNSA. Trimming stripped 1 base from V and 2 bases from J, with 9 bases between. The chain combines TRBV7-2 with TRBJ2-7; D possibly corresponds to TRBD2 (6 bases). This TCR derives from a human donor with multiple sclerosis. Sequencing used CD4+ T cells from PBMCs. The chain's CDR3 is CASSLVRETYEQYF. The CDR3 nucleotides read TGTGCCAGCAGCTTAGTTCGGGAGACCTACGAGCAGTACTTC. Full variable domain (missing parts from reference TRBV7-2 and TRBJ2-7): GAGVSQSPSNKVTEKGKDVELRCDPISGHTALYWYRQSLGQGLEFLIYFQGNSAPDKSGLPSDRFSAERTGGSVSTLTIQRTQQEDSAVYLCASSLVRETYEQYFGPGTRLTVT.